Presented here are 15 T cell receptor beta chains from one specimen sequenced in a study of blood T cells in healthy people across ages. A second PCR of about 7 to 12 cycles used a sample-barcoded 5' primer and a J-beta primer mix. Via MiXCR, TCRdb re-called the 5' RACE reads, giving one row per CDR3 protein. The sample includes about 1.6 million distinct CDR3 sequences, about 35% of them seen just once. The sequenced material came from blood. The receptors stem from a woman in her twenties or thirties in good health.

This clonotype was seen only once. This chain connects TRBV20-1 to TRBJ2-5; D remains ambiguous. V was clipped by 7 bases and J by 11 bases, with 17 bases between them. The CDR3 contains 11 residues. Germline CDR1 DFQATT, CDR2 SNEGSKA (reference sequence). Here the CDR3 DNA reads TGCAGTGTGGGTACCAACTACGGGCAGTACTTC. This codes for CSVGTNYGQYF.

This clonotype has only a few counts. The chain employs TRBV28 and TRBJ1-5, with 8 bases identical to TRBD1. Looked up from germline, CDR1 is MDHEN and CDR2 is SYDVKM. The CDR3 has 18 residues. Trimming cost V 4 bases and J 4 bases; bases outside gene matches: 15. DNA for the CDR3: TGTGCCAGCAGTTACAACGGACAGGGCCGAGCAACGAATCAGCCCCAGCATTTT. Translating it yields CASSYNGQGRATNQPQHF.

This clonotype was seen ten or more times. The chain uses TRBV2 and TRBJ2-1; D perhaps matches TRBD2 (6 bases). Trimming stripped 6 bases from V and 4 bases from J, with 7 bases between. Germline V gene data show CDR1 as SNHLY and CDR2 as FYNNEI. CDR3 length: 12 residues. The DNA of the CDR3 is TGTGCCAGCAGGGAGGGTTACAATGAGCAGTTCTTC. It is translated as CASREGYNEQFF.

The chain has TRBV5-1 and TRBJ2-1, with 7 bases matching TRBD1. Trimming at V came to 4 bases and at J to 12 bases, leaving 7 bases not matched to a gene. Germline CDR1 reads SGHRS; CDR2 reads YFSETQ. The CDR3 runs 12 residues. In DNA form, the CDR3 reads TGCGCCAGCAGCCAAAGACAGGGAGTGCAGTTCTTC. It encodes CASSQRQGVQFF.

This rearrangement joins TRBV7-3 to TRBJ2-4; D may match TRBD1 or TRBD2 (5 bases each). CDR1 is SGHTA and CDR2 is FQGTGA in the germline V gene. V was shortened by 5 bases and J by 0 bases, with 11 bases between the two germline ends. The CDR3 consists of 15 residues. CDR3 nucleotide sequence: TGTGCCAGCAGCGCCGGGGCAGGAGCCAAAAACATTCAGTACTTC. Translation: CASSAGAGAKNIQYF.

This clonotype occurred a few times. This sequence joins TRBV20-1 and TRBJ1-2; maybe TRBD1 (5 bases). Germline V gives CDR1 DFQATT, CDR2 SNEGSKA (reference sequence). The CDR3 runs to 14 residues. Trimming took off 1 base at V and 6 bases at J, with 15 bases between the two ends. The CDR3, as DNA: TGCAGTGCTAGAGTCTGGGGGGAGTCGGATGGCTACACCTTC. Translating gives CSARVWGESDGYTF.

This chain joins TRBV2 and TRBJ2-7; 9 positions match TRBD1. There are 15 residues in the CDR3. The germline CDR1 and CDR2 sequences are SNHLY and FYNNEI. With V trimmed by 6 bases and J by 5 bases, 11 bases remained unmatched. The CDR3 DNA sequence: TGTGCCAGCAGCCTGGACAGGGGTTATCAGAACGAGCAGTACTTC. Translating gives CASSLDRGYQNEQYF.

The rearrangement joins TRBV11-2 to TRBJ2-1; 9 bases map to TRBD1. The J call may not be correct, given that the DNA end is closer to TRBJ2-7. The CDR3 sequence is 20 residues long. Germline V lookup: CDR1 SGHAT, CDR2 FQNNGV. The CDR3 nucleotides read TGTGCCAGCAGCTCGATTCGTAGGGACAGGGTAGACCGGCGGAGTTACGAGCAGTACTTC. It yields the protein CASSSIRRDRVDRRSYEQYF.

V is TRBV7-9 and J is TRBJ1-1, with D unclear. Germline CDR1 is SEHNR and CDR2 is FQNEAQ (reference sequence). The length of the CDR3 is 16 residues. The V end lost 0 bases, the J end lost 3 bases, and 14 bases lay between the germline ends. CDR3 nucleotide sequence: TGTGCCAGCAGCTTAGCCCCCGGAGTCGTCTACACTGAAGCTTTCTTT. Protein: CASSLAPGVVYTEAFF.

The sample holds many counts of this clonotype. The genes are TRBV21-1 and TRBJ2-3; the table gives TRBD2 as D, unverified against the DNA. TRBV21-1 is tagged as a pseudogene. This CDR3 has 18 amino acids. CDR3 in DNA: TGTGCCAGCAGCAAAGCCTGGACTAGCGGGAGGAGCACAGATACGCAGTATTTT. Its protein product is CASSKAWTSGRSTDTQYF.

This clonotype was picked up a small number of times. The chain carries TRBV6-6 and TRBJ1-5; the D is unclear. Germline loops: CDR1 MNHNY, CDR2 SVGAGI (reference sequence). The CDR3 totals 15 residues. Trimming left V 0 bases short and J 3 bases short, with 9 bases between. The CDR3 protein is CASSYSSGFNQPQHF. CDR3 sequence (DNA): TGTGCCAGCAGTTACTCCTCCGGGTTCAATCAGCCCCAGCATTTT.

CDR3 residues: CATSRDRGTYNQPQHF. The DNA of the CDR3 is TGTGCCACCAGCAGAGATCGCGGGACATACAATCAGCCCCAGCATTTT. The chain uses TRBV15 and TRBJ1-5; a possible D gene is TRBD1 (6 bases). Trimming took off 0 bases at V and 3 bases at J, with 12 bases between the two ends. The CDR3 loop spans 16 amino acids. Germline V CDR1 and CDR2: LNHNV, YYDKDF (reference sequence).

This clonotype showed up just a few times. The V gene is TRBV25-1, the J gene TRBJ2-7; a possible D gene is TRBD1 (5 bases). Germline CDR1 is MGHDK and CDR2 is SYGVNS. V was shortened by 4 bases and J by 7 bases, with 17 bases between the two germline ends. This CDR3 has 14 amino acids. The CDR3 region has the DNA TGTGCCAGCAGTGTTACACAGGCCGCGGAGGAGCAGTACTTC. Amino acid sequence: CASSVTQAAEEQYF.

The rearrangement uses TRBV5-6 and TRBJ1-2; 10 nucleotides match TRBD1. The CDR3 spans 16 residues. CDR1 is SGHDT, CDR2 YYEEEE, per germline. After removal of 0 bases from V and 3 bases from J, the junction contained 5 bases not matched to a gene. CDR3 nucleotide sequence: TGTGCCAGCAGCTTGGTCGTGACAGGGGGCTACTATGGCTACACCTTC. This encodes CASSLVVTGGYYGYTF.

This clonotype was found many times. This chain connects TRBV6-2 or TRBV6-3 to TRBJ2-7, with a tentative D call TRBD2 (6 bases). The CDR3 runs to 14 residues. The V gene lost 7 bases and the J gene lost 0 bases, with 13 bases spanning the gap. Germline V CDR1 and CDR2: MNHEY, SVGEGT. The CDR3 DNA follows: TGTGCCAGCATCTCGAGGACTACCTCCTACGAGCAGTACTTC. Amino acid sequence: CASISRTTSYEQYF.